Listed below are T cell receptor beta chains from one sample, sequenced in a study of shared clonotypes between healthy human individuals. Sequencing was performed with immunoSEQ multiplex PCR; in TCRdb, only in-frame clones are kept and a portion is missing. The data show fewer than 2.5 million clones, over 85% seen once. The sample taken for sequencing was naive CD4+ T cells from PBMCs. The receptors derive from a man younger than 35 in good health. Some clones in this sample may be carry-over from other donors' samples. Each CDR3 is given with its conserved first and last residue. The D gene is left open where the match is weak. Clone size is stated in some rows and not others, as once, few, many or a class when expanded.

CDR3nt: TGTGCCAGCAGCTTAGAGGGGACACAATTTTTCTATGGCTACACCTTC
CDR3aa: CASSLEGTQFFYGYTF
j_gene: TRBJ1-2
v_gene: TRBV7-2
d_gene: -
abundance: -

CDR3nt: TGTGCCATCAGTGAGCCCGCTAGTGGGGGGCCCCAGCATTTT
CDR3aa: CAISEPASGGPQHF
j_gene: TRBJ1-5
v_gene: TRBV10-3
d_gene: -
abundance: once

CDR3nt: TGTGCCTGGAGTGTTTCCCCCCAAGAGACCCAGTACTTC
CDR3aa: CAWSVSPQETQYF
j_gene: TRBJ2-5
v_gene: TRBV30
d_gene: -
abundance: once

CDR3nt: TGTGCCAGCAGCTTAGAAGGCGGGTCCTACGAGCAGTACTTC
CDR3aa: CASSLEGGSYEQYF
j_gene: TRBJ2-7
v_gene: TRBV11-2
d_gene: -
abundance: -

CDR3nt: TGTGCCAGCAGCCTCTTTTGGTCCGCGGCTAATGAAAAACTGTTTTTT
CDR3aa: CASSLFWSAANEKLFF
j_gene: TRBJ1-4
v_gene: TRBV7-2
d_gene: -
abundance: -

CDR3nt: TGCGCCAGCAGCCCAGGACAGCTCTCTGGAAACACCATATATTTT
CDR3aa: CASSPGQLSGNTIYF
j_gene: TRBJ1-3
v_gene: TRBV5-1
d_gene: -
abundance: few

CDR3nt: TGCGCCACCCGGACAGGGGGCACAGATACGCAGTATTTT
CDR3aa: CATRTGGTDTQYF
j_gene: TRBJ2-3
v_gene: TRBV5-1
d_gene: TRBD1
abundance: -

CDR3nt: TGTGCCAGCTCGGATAAGACAGGGATACCAACTAATGAAAAACTGTTTTTT
CDR3aa: CASSDKTGIPTNEKLFF
j_gene: TRBJ1-4
v_gene: TRBV18
d_gene: TRBD1
abundance: -

CDR3nt: TGTGCCAGCAGCTTAGTACTAGCGGGAGACGAGCAGTTCTTC
CDR3aa: CASSLVLAGDEQFF
j_gene: TRBJ2-1
v_gene: TRBV7-2
d_gene: TRBD2
abundance: -

CDR3nt: TGTGCCAGCAGCTTAATTCCAGCGGGGGCGGGAGATACGCAGTATTTT
CDR3aa: CASSLIPAGAGDTQYF
j_gene: TRBJ2-3
v_gene: TRBV7-3
d_gene: TRBD2
abundance: -

CDR3nt: TGTGCCAGCAGCCTGGGACTCCAACACTACAATGAGCAGTTCTTC
CDR3aa: CASSLGLQHYNEQFF
j_gene: TRBJ2-1
v_gene: TRBV9
d_gene: -
abundance: once

CDR3nt: TGTGCCGGCGGGACTAGCGGGGTGACAGATACGCAGTATTTT
CDR3aa: CAGGTSGVTDTQYF
j_gene: TRBJ2-3
v_gene: TRBV28
d_gene: TRBD2
abundance: -

CDR3nt: TGCGCCAGCAGCCACGGGCCCGGTTCTAGCACAGATACGCAGTATTTT
CDR3aa: CASSHGPGSSTDTQYF
j_gene: TRBJ2-3
v_gene: TRBV4-1
d_gene: -
abundance: -

CDR3nt: TGTGCCAGCAGCCTCGCAAGGGGCTACGAGCAGTACTTC
CDR3aa: CASSLARGYEQYF
j_gene: TRBJ2-7
v_gene: TRBV7-8
d_gene: -
abundance: -